Reported below is one T cell receptor (beta chain). This record belongs to a study of cytomegalovirus exposure and HLA in healthy donors. TCRdb's table, derived via immunoSEQ multiplex PCR, lists solely in-frame clones and lacks some. The sample has tens of thousands of clones; roughly 95% are singletons. The length of the CDR3 is 18 residues. V was clipped by 0 bases and J by 7 bases; unmatched bases: 11. From germline, CDR1 is MGHRA and CDR2 YSYEKL. This chain links TRBV4-1 with TRBJ1-5; 11 positions agree with TRBD1. This TCR was recovered from a man between 18 and 29 years old in good health and CMV-seronegative. Sample: PBMCs. CDR3 protein: CASSQEGQGGRSGQPQHF. The CDR3 DNA reads as TGCGCCAGCAGCCAAGAGGGACAGGGGGGGCGGTCTGGGCAGCCCCAGCATTTT.